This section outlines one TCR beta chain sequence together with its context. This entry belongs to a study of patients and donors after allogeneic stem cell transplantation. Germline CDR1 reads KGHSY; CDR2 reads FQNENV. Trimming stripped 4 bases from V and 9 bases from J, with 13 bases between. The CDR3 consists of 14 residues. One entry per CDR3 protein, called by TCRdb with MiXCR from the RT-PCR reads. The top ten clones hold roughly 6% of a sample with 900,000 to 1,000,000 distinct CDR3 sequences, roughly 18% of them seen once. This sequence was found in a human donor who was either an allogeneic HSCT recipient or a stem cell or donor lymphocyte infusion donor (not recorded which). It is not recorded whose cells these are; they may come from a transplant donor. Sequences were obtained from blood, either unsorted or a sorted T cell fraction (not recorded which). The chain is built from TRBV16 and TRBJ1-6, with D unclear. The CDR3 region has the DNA TGTGCCAGCAGCCCGGAAAGTGTTGGTTCACCCCTCCACTTT. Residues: CASSPESVGSPLHF.